The sequence of this TCR beta chain was determined in a study of T cell responses to AZD1222 COVID-19 vaccine. Regarding the study as a whole: Only six or seven AZD1222 recipients tested seropositive at baseline.

Details on this clone: Its target is not known.

With 7 bases clipped from V and 6 bases from J, the junction kept 8 bases outside the gene matches. CDR1 is MNHEY and CDR2 is SVGAGI in the germline V gene. The CDR3 is made up of 14 amino acids. Data came from immunoSEQ multiplex PCR; TCRdb stores just in-frame clones and leaves some out. Of about 81,000 clones in the sample, about nine tenths were seen once. V is TRBV6-5 and J is TRBJ2-1; 8 bases line up with TRBD2. The material sequenced was peripheral blood, taken 28 days after the second AZD1222 dose. The clonotype was recovered from an adult who received the AZD1222 COVID-19 vaccine. The CDR3 protein is CASTITGGLNEQFF. The CDR3 DNA is TGTGCCAGCACCATCACGGGGGGGCTCAATGAGCAGTTCTTC.